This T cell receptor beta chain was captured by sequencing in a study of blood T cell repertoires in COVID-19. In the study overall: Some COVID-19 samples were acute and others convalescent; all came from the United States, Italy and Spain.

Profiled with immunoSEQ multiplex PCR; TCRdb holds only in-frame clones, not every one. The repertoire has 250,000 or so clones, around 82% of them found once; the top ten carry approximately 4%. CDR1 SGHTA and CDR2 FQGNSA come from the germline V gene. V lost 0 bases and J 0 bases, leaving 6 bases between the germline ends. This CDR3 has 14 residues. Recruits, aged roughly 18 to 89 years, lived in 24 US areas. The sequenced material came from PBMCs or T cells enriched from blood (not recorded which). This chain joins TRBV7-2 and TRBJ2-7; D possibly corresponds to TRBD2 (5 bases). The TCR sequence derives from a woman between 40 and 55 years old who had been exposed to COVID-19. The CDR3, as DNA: TGTGCCAGCAGCTTAGCTCGGGACTCCTACGAGCAGTACTTC. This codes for CASSLARDSYEQYF.